The next 26 T cell receptor beta chains were all read from a single sample in a study of HIV-infected patients and healthy controls. Alpha and beta constant-region primers primed reverse transcription of approximately 460 ng RNA. Each of the alpha and beta chains got its own library through chain-specific third strand synthesis with indices. TCRdb fed the 5' RACE reads into MiXCR, producing one record per CDR3 protein. This sample has roughly 10,000 distinct CDR3 sequences, with roughly 5.6% found just once. No cell fractionation was done, so the repertoire covers all unsorted peripheral blood T cells. Here the sequenced sample was blood, taken before antiretroviral therapy. These TCRs come from an adult with HIV infection.

The sample holds many counts of this clonotype. This chain joins TRBV7-9 and TRBJ2-1; D not certain. CDR3 length: 12 residues. Trimming stripped 8 bases from V and 4 bases from J, with 9 bases between. Germline V gene sequence: CDR1 SEHNR, CDR2 FQNEAQ (reference sequence). The CDR3 protein is CASLSVYNEQFF. The CDR3 DNA follows: TGTGCCAGCCTCTCGGTTTACAATGAGCAGTTCTTC.

Many counts were recorded for this clonotype. The rearrangement links TRBV10-1 to TRBJ2-1, with D perhaps being TRBD1 or TRBD2 (6 bases each). Germline V gene data show CDR1 as WNHNN and CDR2 as SYGVQD (reference sequence). V lost 6 bases and J lost 2, with 23 bases in between. This CDR3 comprises 18 residues. CDR3: CASRPGKGGLGPYNEQFF. For the CDR3, the DNA is TGCGCCAGCAGGCCAGGGAAAGGGGGACTTGGGCCCTACAATGAGCAGTTCTTC.

Sample share makes this clonotype medium-sized. V usage is TRBV7-6 and J usage is TRBJ1-3; no definite D call. The CDR3 loop spans 14 amino acids. Germline V gene lookup returns CDR1 SGHVS and CDR2 FNYEAQ. Trimming shortened V by 3 bases and J by 0 bases, and 6 bases separated the two germline ends. In nucleotides, the CDR3 is TGTGCCAGCAGCTTGTCCGACTCTGGAAACACCATATATTTT. It specifies CASSLSDSGNTIYF.

This clonotype was counted only a few times. The chain has TRBV11-2 and TRBJ2-1, with 9 nucleotides matching TRBD2. The CDR3 loop spans 16 amino acids. V lost 1 base and J lost 5; bases outside the gene matches: 6. In germline, CDR1 is SGHAT, CDR2 FQNNGV. In nucleotides, the CDR3 is TGTGCCAGCAGCTTAGTCGGGCTAGCGGGGAACAATGAGCAGTTCTTC. It is translated as CASSLVGLAGNNEQFF.

This clonotype is classed as medium-sized. This chain connects TRBV29-1 to TRBJ1-5; tentatively, D is TRBD1 (6 bases). Germline V CDR1 and CDR2: SQVTM, ANQGSEA. The length of the CDR3 is 13 residues. V lost 6 bases, J lost 0 bases, and 9 bases lay in between. The CDR3 spells CSVKDSSNQPQHF. For the CDR3, the DNA is TGCAGCGTGAAGGACAGTAGCAATCAGCCCCAGCATTTT.

This clonotype was seen many times. The chain is built from TRBV28 and TRBJ1-5; a weak D match, TRBD1 (5 bases). The germline V gene has CDR1 MDHEN and CDR2 SYDVKM. CDR3 length: 15 amino acids. Trimming cost V 6 bases and J 6 bases, with 18 bases left between them. The CDR3 region has the DNA TGTGCCAGCAGGAGGCCCCCGCAGGGAGGTCAGCCCCAGCATTTT. Its protein product is CASRRPPQGGQPQHF.

This clonotype showed up many times. This chain links TRBV6-6 with TRBJ2-1; D gene uncertain. From germline, CDR1 is MNHNY and CDR2 SVGAGI (reference sequence). This CDR3 region has 12 residues. Trimming removed 4 bases at V and 5 bases at J, with 6 bases between. The DNA for the CDR3 is TGTGCCAGCAGTTTGGGTAACAATGAGCAGTTCTTC. The encoded protein is CASSLGNNEQFF.

At least ten counts were recorded for this clonotype. This chain connects TRBV6-5 to TRBJ2-1; 7 positions agree with TRBD2. CDR3 length: 11 residues. The V gene's germline CDR1 is MNHEY and CDR2 SVGAGI. Trimming took 8 bases from V and 7 from J; bases not matched to a gene: 2. The chain's CDR3 is CASDSGNEQFF. DNA for the CDR3: TGTGCCAGCGATAGCGGGAATGAGCAGTTCTTC.

The rearrangement uses TRBV16 and TRBJ1-1; D possibly corresponds to TRBD1 (5 bases). V was clipped by 7 bases and J by 3 bases, with 12 bases between them. Germline lookup yields CDR1 KGHSY and CDR2 FQNENV. The CDR3 is made up of 13 amino acids. The CDR3 spells CASNRQRHTEAFF. The CDR3 nucleotides are TGTGCCAGCAACCGACAGCGACACACTGAAGCTTTCTTT.

This clonotype was detected ten times or more. The junction shows a germline mismatch at one end, possibly a read error. The chain employs TRBV27 and TRBJ2-1, with TRBD2 identical over 13 bases. The CDR3 covers 16 residues. Germline CDR1 is MNHEY and CDR2 is SMNVEV (reference sequence). In DNA, the CDR3 is TGTGCCAGCAGTTCTGGGACTAGCGGGGCCTATAATGAGCAGTTCTTC. Its protein product is CASSSGTSGAYNEQFF.

The chain combines TRBV7-2 with TRBJ1-5; a weak D match, TRBD1 (6 bases). Germline V gene sequence: CDR1 SGHTA, CDR2 FQGNSA. The CDR3 spans 13 residues. Trimming took 2 bases from V and 11 from J, leaving 13 bases between them. Written as DNA, the CDR3 is TGTGCCAGCAGCTTAAATACAGGGTGGACCCAGCATTTT. It codes for CASSLNTGWTQHF.

The V gene is TRBV20-1, the J gene TRBJ1-4; maybe TRBD1 (6 bases). The length of the CDR3 is 13 residues. V was clipped by 6 bases and J by 5 bases, with 13 bases between them. Germline loops: CDR1 DFQATT, CDR2 SNEGSKA (reference sequence). This CDR3 is CSAEDRGNEKLFF. CDR3 DNA: TGCAGTGCCGAGGACAGAGGGAATGAAAAACTGTTTTTT.

Many counts were recorded for this clonotype. The chain combines TRBV5-6 with TRBJ2-1; unclear D gene. This CDR3 comprises 13 residues. V lost 0 bases, J lost 6 bases, and 7 bases lay in between. Germline V gene data show CDR1 as SGHDT and CDR2 as YYEEEE. The CDR3 DNA sequence: TGTGCCAGCAGCTTGGACAGTCTCAATGAGCAGTTCTTC. Its protein product is CASSLDSLNEQFF.

This clonotype was counted at least ten times. This rearrangement joins TRBV13 to TRBJ2-1; a possible D gene is TRBD1 (7 bases). V was trimmed by 5 bases and J by 4 bases, leaving 18 bases between them. From germline, CDR1 is PRHDT and CDR2 FYEKMQ (reference sequence). The CDR3 has 16 amino acids. Here the CDR3 reads CASSPTRGGWYNEQFF. The CDR3 region has the DNA TGTGCCAGCAGCCCGACTAGAGGGGGCTGGTACAATGAGCAGTTCTTC.

The DNA for the CDR3 is TGTGCCAGCAGCTCCCCCCGGGACGTACGCACAGATACGCAGTATTTT. Its protein is CASSSPRDVRTDTQYF. The chain recombines TRBV7-9 with TRBJ2-3, with D perhaps being TRBD1 or TRBD2 (5 bases each). There are 16 residues in the CDR3. V shed 4 bases and J shed 1 base, with 15 bases lying between them. Germline loops: CDR1 SEHNR, CDR2 FQNEAQ (reference sequence).

There are many counts of this clonotype. At one end, the junction sequence differs from germline, possibly due to a read error. The CDR3 region is CASSLVASGERFF. For the CDR3, the DNA is TGTGCCAGCAGCTTAGTTGCGTCCGGCGAGCGGTTCTTC. This chain joins TRBV7-2 and TRBJ2-7; perhaps TRBD2 as D (5 bases). CDR1 and CDR2 (germline): SGHTA, FQGNSA. CDR3 length: 13 amino acids.

There are many counts of this clonotype. The rearrangement uses TRBV6-6 and TRBJ2-5; D remains ambiguous. V dropped 5 bases and J dropped 4 bases, with 11 bases sitting between them. Looked up from germline, CDR1 is MNHNY and CDR2 is SVGAGI (reference sequence). This CDR3 has 13 residues. The CDR3 nucleotides are TGTGCCAGCAGTGAAGTCCTAGTAGAGACCCAGTACTTC. Amino acid sequence: CASSEVLVETQYF.

This clonotype was recorded many times. This chain connects TRBV7-8 to TRBJ2-1, with 11 bases matching TRBD2. CDR3 length: 19 amino acids. J lost 4 bases, V lost 2 bases, and 13 bases had no gene match. The germline CDR1 and CDR2 sequences are SGHVS and FQNEAQ. CDR3 in amino acids: CASSLHRMPGTSGYNEQFF. DNA for the CDR3: TGTGCCAGCAGCTTACATCGAATGCCCGGGACTAGCGGTTACAATGAGCAGTTCTTC.

This clonotype rates as medium-sized. The V and J genes are TRBV20-1 and TRBJ2-7, with 7 bases matching TRBD1. Germline CDR1 and CDR2: DFQATT and SNEGSKA (reference sequence). The V and J ends lost 0 bases and 5 bases, in that order; junction bases with no gene match: 13. This CDR3 region has 16 residues. CDR3 DNA sequence: TGCAGTGCTAGAGATAGGGGGCGGGCAATGGTAGACGAGCAGTACTTC. Translating gives CSARDRGRAMVDEQYF.

This clonotype was seen at least ten times. Here the CDR3 DNA reads TGTGCCAGCAGCTCCTCCGGGACAGGGATAGGGGCCGGGGAGCTGTTTTTT. The encoded protein is CASSSSGTGIGAGELFF. The genes are TRBV7-9 and TRBJ2-2, with TRBD1 matching 9 bases. V gave up 4 bases and J gave up 6 bases; unmatched junction bases: 12. CDR3 length equals 17 residues. CDR1 is SEHNR and CDR2 is FQNEAQ in the germline V gene (reference sequence).

This clonotype was picked up many times. The chain uses TRBV20-1 and TRBJ2-7, with D tentatively TRBD2 (5 bases). The V gene lost 8 bases and the J gene lost 6 bases, with 20 bases spanning the gap. Germline CDR1 and CDR2: DFQATT and SNEGSKA (reference sequence). The CDR3 extends over 13 amino acids. As DNA, the CDR3 is TGCAGTTCCACGAGCCCCACGGGGTTCGAGCAGTACTTC. It is translated as CSSTSPTGFEQYF.

This clonotype appeared many times. J is TRBJ1-2 and V is TRBV4-2; TRBD1 matches at 8 bases. This CDR3 comprises 13 residues. Germline CDR1 reads LGHNA; CDR2 reads YNFKEQ. The V gene end was trimmed by 5 bases and the J gene end by 6 bases; junction bases not matched to a gene: 5. The CDR3 loop reads CASSNRQGNGYTF. DNA of the CDR3: TGTGCCAGCAGCAATCGACAGGGGAATGGCTACACCTTC.

In its sample, this clonotype ranks as medium-sized. This CDR3 reads CASSSATRASNEQFF. DNA of the CDR3: TGTGCCAGCAGCTCAGCCACCAGGGCGAGCAATGAGCAGTTCTTC. The chain has TRBV7-9 and TRBJ2-1; D is possibly TRBD1 (5 bases). The CDR3 spans 15 residues. The V end was cut by 4 bases, the J end by 6 bases, with 16 bases between. The V gene's germline CDR1 is SEHNR and CDR2 FQNEAQ (reference sequence).

Worth noting for this clonotype: This may come from a read error, since a much larger clone is one base off. V and J are TRBV12-3 or TRBV12-4 and TRBJ2-7; no clear D. V lost 3 bases and J 2 bases, leaving 8 bases between the germline ends. The CDR3 has 13 residues. The CDR3 region is CASSLVGTYEQYF. The CDR3 coding sequence is TGTGCCAGCAGTTTGGTCGGAACCTACGAGCAGTACTTC.

This clonotype was counted at least ten times. The chain employs TRBV14 and TRBJ1-1; maybe TRBD1 (5 bases). The CDR3 runs to 16 residues. V was trimmed by 5 bases and J by 4 bases, leaving 20 bases between them. The germline V gene has CDR1 SGHDN and CDR2 FVKESK. The DNA of the CDR3 is TGTGCCAGCAGCGGGATGATGGGGACTGGGGGCACTGAAGCTTTCTTT. This gives the protein CASSGMMGTGGTEAFF.

This clonotype was recorded many times. The chain uses TRBV29-1 and TRBJ2-3; 8 nucleotides line up with TRBD1. Germline V gene data show CDR1 as SQVTM and CDR2 as ANQGSEA. The CDR3 extends over 14 amino acids. With V trimmed by 5 bases and J by 2 bases, 6 bases remained unmatched. The CDR3 sequence is CSVSRQGFTDTQYF. CDR3 in DNA: TGCAGCGTTTCGCGACAGGGGTTCACAGATACGCAGTATTTT.